The 17 T cell receptor beta chains given below trace back to one sample, sequenced in a study of blood T cell repertoires in COVID-19. Some clones are missing from TCRdb's copy, which holds only in-frame ones; the method was immunoSEQ multiplex PCR. In the table there are about 290,000 clones, roughly 86% of which are singletons. The sequencing sample was made of peripheral blood. These receptors all stem from a woman aged 30 to 39 with COVID-19, enrolled during active disease.

The rearrangement joins TRBV28 to TRBJ1-2, with 8 bases lining up with TRBD1. The CDR3 sequence is 14 residues long. Germline CDR1 MDHEN, CDR2 SYDVKM. V shed 2 bases, J shed 5 bases, and the junction held 4 bases outside the gene matches. This CDR3 is CASSLRQGRYGYTF. CDR3 sequence (DNA): TGTGCCAGCAGTTTACGACAGGGGAGGTATGGCTACACCTTC.

The chain uses TRBV19 and TRBJ2-1, with D unresolved. V was pared by 3 bases and J by 7 bases, with 7 bases between. Germline-derived CDR1 and CDR2 are LNHDA and SQIVND (reference sequence). This CDR3 has 12 amino acids. The CDR3 DNA reads TGTGCCAGTAGTATCAGCGAGAATGAGCAGTTCTTC. Protein product: CASSISENEQFF.

As DNA, the CDR3 is TGCGCCAGCAGCTTACAGGGAGCCGAGCAGCCCCAGCATTTT. Its protein is CASSLQGAEQPQHF. The rearrangement joins TRBV5-1 to TRBJ1-5; D possibly corresponds to TRBD1 (6 bases). The CDR3 has 14 amino acids. CDR1 SGHRS and CDR2 YFSETQ come from the germline V gene. Trimming took off 2 bases at V and 7 bases at J, with 13 bases between the two ends.

The chain links TRBV5-1 to TRBJ1-2, with 10 bases that match TRBD1. The germline V gene encodes CDR1 SGHRS and CDR2 YFSETQ. This CDR3 spans 16 amino acids. With V trimmed by 1 base and J by 5 bases, 8 bases remained unmatched. CDR3 loop: CASSLPGTGAGYGYTF. The CDR3 region has the DNA TGCGCCAGCAGCTTGCCCGGGACAGGGGCGGGGTATGGCTACACCTTC.

The chain employs TRBV10-1 and TRBJ2-7, with a weak D call TRBD1 (5 bases). This CDR3 has 16 residues. CDR1 WNHNN and CDR2 SYGVQD come from the germline V gene (reference sequence). Trimming shortened V by 0 bases and J by 3 bases, and 15 bases separated the two germline ends. Written as DNA, the CDR3 is TGCGCCAGCAGTGAGTCGAAGGCAGGGAAAAACTACGAGCAGTACTTC. Translation: CASSESKAGKNYEQYF.

The J gene is TRBJ2-7, the V gene TRBV14; 9 bases map to TRBD2. With V trimmed by 0 bases and J by 5 bases, 14 bases remained unmatched. The CDR3 totals 18 residues. Germline CDR1 is SGHDN and CDR2 is FVKESK. The CDR3: CASSQEEVSGGLVHEQYF. The DNA of the CDR3 is TGTGCCAGCAGCCAAGAAGAGGTTAGCGGGGGTCTCGTCCACGAGCAGTACTTC. The variable domain in full, with the rest retrieved from reference TRBV14 and TRBJ2-7, is EAGVTQFPSHSVIEKGQTVTLRCDPISGHDNLYWYRRVMGKEIKFLLHFVKESKQDESGMPNNRFLAERTGGTYSTLKVQPAELEDSGVYFCASSQEEVSGGLVHEQYFGPGTRLTVT.

The gene calls are TRBV6-5 and TRBJ1-2; D is ambiguous. CDR3 length: 14 amino acids. CDR1 and CDR2 from the germline V gene are MNHEY and SVGAGI. The V end lost 5 bases, the J end lost 7 bases, and 17 bases lay between the germline ends. CDR3 in DNA: TGTGCCAGCAGTCCCCCGGGATGGGTAGCTGGCTACACCTTC. Translated, it gives CASSPPGWVAGYTF.

The V gene is TRBV5-1, the J gene TRBJ1-2; perhaps TRBD1 as D (6 bases). V was trimmed by 1 base and J by 8 bases, leaving 18 bases between them. This CDR3 has 15 residues. Germline V gene lookup returns CDR1 SGHRS and CDR2 YFSETQ. The CDR3 loop reads CASSLRRTDPAGYTF. In nucleotides, the CDR3 is TGCGCCAGCAGCTTGAGAAGGACAGACCCCGCCGGCTACACCTTC.

The chain couples TRBV3-1 (or the pseudogene TRBV3-2) to TRBJ1-3; D unclear. Germline V lookup: CDR1 LGHDT, CDR2 YNNKEL (reference sequence). The CDR3 runs 16 residues. Trimming pared 0 bases from V and 0 bases from J, leaving 9 bases between. CDR3 nucleotide sequence: TGTGCCAGCAGCCAAGACAGCGTCTTCTCTGGAAACACCATATATTTT. Protein: CASSQDSVFSGNTIYF.

CDR3 sequence: CASSQERRERGETQYF. DNA for the CDR3: TGCGCCAGCAGCCAAGAGAGAAGGGAGCGGGGAGAGACCCAGTACTTC. This chain joins TRBV4-1 and TRBJ2-5, with 7 nucleotides matching TRBD2. V was pared by 0 bases and J by 4 bases, with 8 bases of the junction left unmatched. Germline lookup yields CDR1 MGHRA and CDR2 YSYEKL. The CDR3 covers 16 residues.

The chain links TRBV9 to TRBJ2-1; 7 bases agree with TRBD1. J was trimmed by 8 bases and V by 3 bases; bases with no gene match: 14. The CDR3 has 16 amino acids. The germline gives CDR1 SGDLS, CDR2 YYNGEE. The CDR3 spells CASSDIGGTPFDEQFF. The CDR3 DNA reads TGTGCCAGCAGCGACATAGGGGGCACACCCTTCGATGAGCAGTTCTTC.

J is TRBJ1-2 and V is TRBV29-1, with a tentative D call TRBD1 (5 bases). In germline, CDR1 is SQVTM, CDR2 ANQGSEA. This CDR3 is built from 12 residues. The germline V and J ends were trimmed by 6 bases and 4 bases, with 12 bases remaining between them. The CDR3 region has the DNA TGCAGCGTCCTGGGGCGGAGCTATGGCTACACCTTC. Translating gives CSVLGRSYGYTF.

This sequence joins TRBV19 and TRBJ2-7, with 10 positions matching TRBD1. Germline CDR1 LNHDA, CDR2 SQIVND (reference sequence). V lost 8 bases, J lost 4 bases, and 5 bases stayed unmatched. The CDR3 length is 13 residues. CDR3 loop: CASSGTGEYEQYF. CDR3 DNA sequence: TGTGCCAGTTCAGGGACAGGGGAATACGAGCAGTACTTC.

In its sample, this clone was seen a few times. The chain uses TRBV6-2 or TRBV6-3 and TRBJ2-7, with D possibly TRBD1 on 6 matching bases. Trimming took off 6 bases at V and 2 bases at J, with 11 bases between the two ends. This CDR3 is built from 13 residues. The V gene's germline CDR1 is MNHEY and CDR2 SVGEGT. CDR3 DNA: TGTGCCAGCAGCCAGGGGTTAGCCTACGAGCAGTACTTC. Its translation is CASSQGLAYEQYF.

In DNA form, the CDR3 reads TGTGCCAGCAGCAAATCCGGGACAGGGGGCACTGAAGCTTTCTTT. Its protein product is CASSKSGTGGTEAFF. This rearrangement joins TRBV5-4 to TRBJ1-1; 11 bases are a match to TRBD1. CDR3 length equals 15 residues. CDR1 is SGHNT, CDR2 YYREEE, per germline (reference sequence). The trim removed 4 bases at V and 4 bases at J, leaving 6 bases unmatched.

V is TRBV7-9 and J is TRBJ2-2; 13 nucleotides align to TRBD2. The germline CDR1 and CDR2 sequences are SEHNR and FQNEAQ (reference sequence). The CDR3 contains 17 residues. Losses at the gene ends were 4 bases for V and 2 bases for J; bases not matched to a gene: 4. The CDR3 is CASSSGLAGINTGELFF. The CDR3 coding sequence is TGTGCCAGCAGCTCGGGACTAGCGGGAATCAACACCGGGGAGCTGTTTTTT.

This chain uses TRBV5-1 with TRBJ2-7, with D perhaps TRBD1 (6 bases). CDR3 length: 13 residues. Trimming shortened V by 0 bases and J by 7 bases, and 11 bases separated the two germline ends. Germline V gives CDR1 SGHRS, CDR2 YFSETQ. The CDR3, as DNA: TGCGCCAGCAGCTTGGACAGGGAAGTGGAGCAGTACTTC. This codes for CASSLDREVEQYF.